This T cell receptor (beta chain) originates from a study of blood T cell repertoires in COVID-19. Trimming removed 4 bases from V and 2 bases from J, with 13 bases in between. The CDR3 is 15 residues long. The germline V gene encodes CDR1 SGHTS and CDR2 YDEGEE. Assay: immunoSEQ multiplex PCR; the TCRdb copy retains only in-frame clones and omits some. The table lists about 87,000 clones, over 70% of them singletons. The origin of this receptor is a woman between 50 and 59 years old with acute or convalescent COVID-19. J is TRBJ1-5 and V is TRBV5-8; the D gene is possibly TRBD1 (5 bases). The specimen sequenced was peripheral blood. The CDR3 reads CASSTRWGGNQPQHF. The CDR3 nucleotides are TGTGCCAGCAGCACACGGTGGGGCGGCAATCAGCCCCAGCATTTT. The whole variable domain, filled in from reference TRBV5-8 and TRBJ1-5, reads EAGVTQSPTHLIKTRGQQATLRCSPISGHTSVYWYQQALGLGLQFLLWYDEGEERNRGNFPPRFSGRQFPNYSSELNVNALELEDSALYLCASSTRWGGNQPQHFGDGTRLSIL.